Each of the 21 T cell receptor beta chains below was sequenced from the same sample in a study of T-cell reconstitution after alpha-beta-depleted transplantation in children. It was with unique molecular identifiers that the TCRbeta library was prepared. TCRdb recomputed calls from the PCR reads with MiXCR, one row per CDR3 protein. The data contain approximately 130,000 distinct CDR3 sequences, 9.7% of them singletons. Sequencing used PBMCs, mostly from graft donor cells, obtained 180 days after TCRalphabeta/CD19-depleted stem cell transplant. These TCRs come from a girl less than two years old who had a stem cell transplant for combined immunodeficiency, so the T cells may come from the graft donor.

V gene TRBV20-1 combines with J gene TRBJ2-5; weak D call: TRBD1 (6 bases). Germline loops: CDR1 DFQATT, CDR2 SNEGSKA (reference sequence). This CDR3 spans 12 amino acids. With 4 bases removed from V and 5 bases from J, the gap between germline ends came to 11 bases. The CDR3 nucleotides are TGCAGTGCTAACAGGGAAGGCGAGACCCAGTACTTC. As protein: CSANREGETQYF.

The chain recombines TRBV13 with TRBJ2-2; D is perhaps TRBD1 or TRBD2 (5 bases each). Germline values: CDR1 PRHDT, CDR2 FYEKMQ (reference sequence). V was clipped by 0 bases and J by 11 bases, with 34 bases between them. CDR3 length: 21 amino acids. CDR3 protein: CASSLGVRTRRPFTPDVELFF. CDR3 DNA: TGTGCCAGCAGCTTAGGAGTCCGGACAAGGAGGCCCTTTACACCGGATGTAGAGCTGTTTTTT. The full variable domain, in which reference TRBV13 and TRBJ2-2 provide the parts outside the CDR3, is AAGVIQSPRHLIKEKRETATLKCYPIPRHDTVYWYQQGPGQDPQFLISFYEKMQSDKGSIPDRFSAQQFSDYHSELNMSSLELGDSALYFCASSLGVRTRRPFTPDVELFFGEGSRLTVL.

This clonotype was picked up many times. CDR3 region: CASSLLGTDTQYF. CDR3 DNA: TGCGCCAGCAGCTTGCTCGGCACAGATACGCAGTATTTT. This chain uses TRBV5-1 with TRBJ2-3; D not resolved. Germline V gene sequence: CDR1 SGHRS, CDR2 YFSETQ. V lost 1 base and J lost 1, with 4 bases in between. The CDR3 runs 13 residues. The variable domain in full, with the rest retrieved from reference TRBV5-1 and TRBJ2-3, is KAGVTQTPRYLIKTRGQQVTLSCSPISGHRSVSWYQQTPGQGLQFLFEYFSETQRNKGNFPGRFSGRQFSNSRSEMNVSTLELGDSALYLCASSLLGTDTQYFGPGTRLTVL.

This clonotype was seen only a few times. The chain carries TRBV4-3 and TRBJ2-7; the D call may be TRBD1 or TRBD2 (5 bases each). The V gene lost 1 base and the J gene lost 2 bases, with 15 bases spanning the gap. The CDR3 runs 16 residues. Germline V lookup: CDR1 LGHNA, CDR2 YSLEER. DNA of the CDR3: TGCGCCAGCAGCCAAGTAGTCGGGGCTCCAACCTACGAGCAGTACTTC. Amino acid sequence: CASSQVVGAPTYEQYF.

This clonotype came up many times. The chain carries TRBV7-6 and TRBJ1-1; 8 nucleotides line up with TRBD1. Germline V CDR1 and CDR2: SGHVS, FNYEAQ. Germline trimming cut 0 bases from V and 5 bases from J; bases unmatched to any gene: 5. CDR3 length: 15 residues. The CDR3 bases are TGTGCCAGCAGCTTAGCCCCCACAGGGGGGACTGAAGCTTTCTTT. Amino acids: CASSLAPTGGTEAFF.

This clonotype was counted between two and nine times. CDR3 sequence reads: CSATPLRTGQETQYF. The CDR3, as DNA: TGCAGTGCTACTCCCCTGCGTACAGGGCAAGAGACCCAGTACTTC. The chain couples TRBV20-1 to TRBJ2-5; the D gene is possibly TRBD1 (6 bases). Germline CDR1 DFQATT, CDR2 SNEGSKA (reference sequence). CDR3 length: 15 residues. Trimming took 4 bases from V and 2 from J, leaving 17 bases between them.

In its sample, this clonotype was seen a few times. This chain connects TRBV12-3 or TRBV12-4 to TRBJ1-5; 10 positions match TRBD1. This CDR3 is built from 18 residues. The V segment lost 2 bases and the J segment 2 bases; nucleotides outside the gene matches: 9. The CDR3 reads CASSLQGTGEGGNQPQHF. The CDR3 bases are TGTGCCAGCAGTTTACAAGGGACAGGGGAGGGGGGCAATCAGCCCCAGCATTTT.

The V gene is TRBV7-2, the J gene TRBJ2-7, with D possibly being TRBD1 (5 bases). The CDR3 length is 15 residues. Between the trimmed V and J ends, which lost 1 base and 2 bases, there was a span of 12 bases. Germline V lookup: CDR1 SGHTA, CDR2 FQGNSA. CDR3 nucleotides: TGTGCCAGCAGCTTAGGGGGCAAGGGCACCTACGAGCAGTACTTC. Translation: CASSLGGKGTYEQYF.

In this sample, this clonotype turned up a few times. The V gene is TRBV7-6, the J gene TRBJ2-2, with D unclear. This CDR3 is built from 16 residues. V was clipped by 2 bases and J by 5 bases, with 15 bases between them. Germline V lookup: CDR1 SGHVS, CDR2 FNYEAQ. CDR3 DNA: TGTGCCAGCAGCTTACTGCCGGACCAGAGGACCGGGGAGCTGTTTTTT. It encodes CASSLLPDQRTGELFF. Drawing the rest from reference TRBV7-6 and TRBJ2-2, the complete variable domain is GAGVSQSPRYKVTKRGQDVALRCDPISGHVSLYWYRQALGQGPEFLTYFNYEAQQDKSGLPNDRFSAERPEGSISTLTIQRTEQRDSAMYRCASSLLPDQRTGELFFGEGSRLTVL.

This clonotype has a handful of counts. V gene TRBV20-1 combines with J gene TRBJ2-4, with a possible D match to TRBD1 (5 bases). The CDR3 contains 17 residues. Trimming stripped 0 bases from V and 1 base from J, with 16 bases between. Germline CDR1 DFQATT, CDR2 SNEGSKA (reference sequence). The CDR3 bases are TGCAGTGCTAGAGATCCAACAGGATCCGGGGCCAAAAACATTCAGTACTTC. Amino acids: CSARDPTGSGAKNIQYF.

This clonotype was seen only a few times. This chain joins TRBV5-6 and TRBJ2-1, with 11 positions matching TRBD2. With 4 bases clipped from V and 7 bases from J, the junction kept 10 bases outside the gene matches. The CDR3 is 16 residues long. Germline V gene sequence: CDR1 SGHDT, CDR2 YYEEEE. CDR3 amino acids: CASSILSGGGGNEQFF. Here the CDR3 DNA reads TGTGCCAGCAGCATCCTTAGCGGGGGGGGAGGGAATGAGCAGTTCTTC. Supplemented by reference TRBV5-6 and TRBJ2-1, the full variable domain reads DAGVTQSPTHLIKTRGQQVTLRCSPKSGHDTVSWYQQALGQGPQFIFQYYEEEERQRGNFPDRFSGHQFPNYSSELNVNALLLGDSALYLCASSILSGGGGNEQFFGPGTRLTVL.

V is TRBV12-3 or TRBV12-4 and J is TRBJ1-5; D is ambiguous. The CDR3 has 16 amino acids. The V gene lost 1 base and the J gene lost 0 bases, with 10 bases spanning the gap. The CDR3 DNA reads TGTGCCAGCAGTTTAGGTGGCGGGGTTAGCAATCAGCCCCAGCATTTT. It encodes CASSLGGGVSNQPQHF.

This chain uses TRBV20-1 with TRBJ1-6; 7 bases are shared with TRBD1. The CDR3 contains 14 residues. Losses at the gene ends were 1 base for V and 7 bases for J; bases not matched to a gene: 4. CDR1 and CDR2 (germline): DFQATT, SNEGSKA (reference sequence). The CDR3 DNA follows: TGCAGTGCTAGAGGGGGGGACAGAAATTCACCCCTCCACTTT. It specifies CSARGGDRNSPLHF.

This clonotype has at least ten counts. This rearrangement joins TRBV5-1 to TRBJ2-1; 8 bases fit TRBD1. CDR1 SGHRS and CDR2 YFSETQ come from the germline V gene. CDR3 size: 15 residues. Trimming at V came to 3 bases and at J to 2 bases, leaving 4 bases not matched to a gene. DNA of the CDR3: TGCGCCAGCAGCTACGGACAGGGAGCCTACAATGAGCAGTTCTTC. The encoded protein is CASSYGQGAYNEQFF.

This clonotype has only a few counts. The CDR3 here is CASSGAVNTEAFF. As DNA, the CDR3 is TGTGCCAGCTCAGGGGCGGTGAACACTGAAGCTTTCTTT. This chain connects TRBV18 to TRBJ1-1, with D maybe TRBD1 (5 bases). CDR1 and CDR2 from the germline V gene are KGHSH and LQKENI. V dropped 5 bases and J dropped 0 bases, with 7 bases sitting between them. CDR3 size: 13 residues.

The chain couples TRBV18 to TRBJ2-4; D gene ambiguous. Germline V CDR1 and CDR2: KGHSH, LQKENI. V gave up 3 bases and J gave up 0 bases, with 6 bases separating them. CDR3 length equals 14 residues. In DNA form, the CDR3 reads TGTGCCAGCTCACCGAGGCGAGCCAAAAACATTCAGTACTTC. It codes for CASSPRRAKNIQYF.

CDR3 sequence (DNA): TGTGCCAGCATACCAGGGACAGGGCCCTACGAGCAGTACTTC. It specifies CASIPGTGPYEQYF. The V and J genes are TRBV7-8 and TRBJ2-7; 9 bases are a match to TRBD1. Losses at the gene ends were 7 bases for V and 2 bases for J; bases not matched to a gene: 6. Germline-derived CDR1 and CDR2 are SGHVS and FQNEAQ. The CDR3 sequence is 14 residues long.

This clonotype was seen a handful of times. The V and J genes are TRBV9 and TRBJ2-5; 12 bases map to TRBD2. The CDR3 spans 17 residues. Germline CDR1 SGDLS, CDR2 YYNGEE. Unmatched junction bases numbered 8, after V lost 0 bases and J lost 5 bases. The CDR3 region is CASSVAMTSGGDETQYF. The CDR3 nucleotides are TGTGCCAGCAGCGTAGCGATGACTAGCGGGGGCGACGAGACCCAGTACTTC.

This clonotype was seen at least ten times. The chain employs TRBV6-5 and TRBJ2-7, with 9 bases that match TRBD1. V shed 4 bases, J shed 3 bases, and the junction held 10 bases outside the gene matches. CDR3 length: 16 amino acids. Germline V gene data show CDR1 as MNHEY and CDR2 as SVGAGI. The CDR3: CASSSTGQGPHYEQYF. The CDR3 DNA follows: TGTGCCAGCAGTTCTACGGGACAGGGCCCCCACTACGAGCAGTACTTC.

The J gene is TRBJ2-5, the V gene TRBV5-1, with D unclear. CDR1 is SGHRS and CDR2 is YFSETQ in the germline V gene. The CDR3 is 14 amino acids. The V end lost 4 bases, the J end lost 3 bases, and 13 bases lay between the germline ends. The CDR3, as DNA: TGCGCCAGCAGCCCGAACCTAGTAGAAGAGACCCAGTACTTC. Its translation: CASSPNLVEETQYF. The variable domain in full, completed from reference TRBV5-1 and TRBJ2-5, reads KAGVTQTPRYLIKTRGQQVTLSCSPISGHRSVSWYQQTPGQGLQFLFEYFSETQRNKGNFPGRFSGRQFSNSRSEMNVSTLELGDSALYLCASSPNLVEETQYFGPGTRLLVL.

The chain uses TRBV4-3 and TRBJ1-5; weak D call: TRBD1 (6 bases). CDR1 is LGHNA, CDR2 YSLEER, per germline. Between the trimmed V and J ends, which lost 0 bases and 6 bases, there was a span of 12 bases. The CDR3 has 15 amino acids. The CDR3 reads CASSQDGGRGQPQHF. CDR3 nucleotides: TGCGCCAGCAGCCAAGATGGAGGCAGGGGTCAGCCCCAGCATTTT.